This T cell receptor beta chain was identified in a study of cytomegalovirus exposure and HLA in healthy donors. Broader study findings: The authors confirmed in vitro that three CMV-associated chains were specific for CMV antigens.

The CDR3 contains 12 residues. Germline loops: CDR1 MNHNS, CDR2 SASEGT. Trimming shortened V by 0 bases and J by 5 bases, and 4 bases separated the two germline ends. Primers for the PCR totalled 60 Vbeta and 13 Jbeta. Profiled with immunoSEQ multiplex PCR; TCRdb holds only in-frame clones, not every one. Of about 83,000 clones listed, approximately 70% are singletons. Points on this clone: Its antigen is not known.

Nominal health characterized the donors when sampled, though unrecorded immune exposures were likely. This receptor was identified in a man in his fifties or sixties in good health and CMV-seronegative. The chain links TRBV6-1 to TRBJ2-5; no clear D. The sample consisted of PBMCs. The CDR3 loop reads CASSEARETQYF. Written as DNA, the CDR3 is TGTGCCAGCAGTGAAGCTCGGGAGACCCAGTACTTC.